The present TCR beta chain was sequenced within a study of Graves' ophthalmopathy and Graves' hyperthyroidism. Overall study: Samples of peripheral blood were obtained at initial diagnosis, prior to treatment of any kind.

Findings and limits, study-wide: Most expanded clonotypes from thyroid (those above 0.001 frequency) were also found in blood.

RNA transcripts were the template, and TCR beta CDR3 regions were amplified from them. First-round RT-PCR relied on HTBI primers, and a second-round multiplex PCR came next. Via MiXCR, TCRdb re-called the multiplex PCR reads, giving one row per CDR3 protein. This sample has 150,000 or so distinct CDR3 sequences, with over 35% found just once. Per germline, CDR1 GTSNPN and CDR2 SVGIG (reference sequence). V was shortened by 1 base and J by 0 bases, with 25 bases between the two germline ends. The CDR3 extends over 20 amino acids. In its sample, this clonotype was seen a few times. Its antigen is still unknown.

This chain uses TRBV30 with TRBJ2-4; D might be TRBD1 (7 bases). Sequencing used peripheral blood. This sequence originates from a woman aged 40 to 50 with Graves' ophthalmopathy. CDR3 sequence: CAWSARQGGPAVKAKNIQYF. DNA of the CDR3: TGTGCCTGGAGTGCCCGGCAGGGGGGTCCAGCGGTAAAAGCCAAAAACATTCAGTACTTC.